One TCR beta chain is described in this entry. This clonotype was detected ten times or more. No cognate antigen has been identified for it. The sample holds no much larger clone one base away, and base qualities are not on file. The record originates from a study of T cells after yellow fever vaccination (dated by TCRdb to 2018 to 2020). General notes on the study: The SMART-Seq v4 Ultra Low Input RNA kit was used to prepare libraries from fractions with low cell numbers. The cohort comprised two healthy male donors, one aged 18 to 29 and one aged 30 to 39 years. Blood was collected at multiple timepoints before and after primary and secondary immunization, and bulk PBMC replicates and cell subsets were isolated. To follow T-cell clones before and after primary and booster YFV17D yellow fever vaccination, bulk TCR alpha and beta repertoires were sequenced over time.

TCR cDNA was synthesized by 5'RACE template switching, which introduced a universal primer site and unique molecular identifiers. Priming for cDNA synthesis came from both the TCR alpha and TCR beta constant segments. Library amplification involved two PCR steps, and the second step added sample barcodes and sequencing adapters. Sequencing of the libraries was done on either Illumina HiSeq 2500 (2x100 bp) or NovaSeq (2x150 bp). The authors' analysis ran thus. Demultiplexing of reads and collapsing into UMI consensus sequences were performed with MIGEC, and V(D)J alignment was carried out with MiXCR. Clonotypes responding to the vaccine were identified with edgeR on replicate PBMC samples, with the criteria of FDR below 0.01 and a log2 fold change above 5 up to day 15. CD4 or CD8 identity was assigned to each bulk clonotype according to whether the clonotype was present at higher abundance in the sequenced CD4 repertoire or the sequenced CD8 repertoire. The public reads were run again by TCRdb, first through fastp at Q25 and then through MiXCR, and only productive beta chains were kept. CDR3 protein duplicates are merged, each entry listing the most common genes and DNA. TCRdb, not the authors, supplied the V and J calls. The sample table records 78,000 or so distinct CDR3 sequences; around 7.7% of these occur just once. Roughly 28% of the sample is held by the ten biggest clonotypes.

Study-level results and caveats: Computational filtering was required because FACS-sorted repertoires could contain abundant contaminating clonotypes from the bulk population. After the booster, most clones that had expanded after primary vaccination were detected again (approximately 96% of CD4 and 70% to 90% of CD8), suggesting broad maintenance of memory. Because only a couple of donors were included in the study, the extent to which the findings can be generalized is limited. Compared with the primary T-cell response, the secondary T-cell response was weaker but faster, peaking on day 5 rather than day 15. A small fraction of clonotypes appeared in both the CD4 and CD8 compartments, likely as a result of convergent recombination.

The label giving this sample's treatment or condition can be read as: live attenuated yellow fever vaccine strain. A standard Ficoll-Paque protocol was used to isolate PBMCs from peripheral blood. Dynabeads CD4 and CD8 positive selection kits were used to isolate CD4 and CD8 T-cell fractions. TriZol was used to extract RNA from bulk PBMCs, from CD4 and CD8 fractions, and from dextramer-positive and dextramer-negative fractions. The receptor comes from a man aged 18 to 29 who received the YFV17D yellow fever vaccine. Specimen: CD8+ T cells sorted from PBMCs, collected 10 days after the first yellow fever vaccination.

In nucleotides, the sequence is TGTGCCAGCAGCGGAGGGATTGCGTACACCGGGGAGCTGTTTTTT. This gives the protein CASSGGIAYTGELFF. The receptor chain draws on TRBV7-6 and TRBJ2-2; the best D guess is TRBD2, with 6 bases matching. A distance of 13 bases separates the germline ends of V and J, which lose 5 bases and 3 bases respectively. Per the germline V gene, SGHVS is the CDR1 and FNYEAQ is the CDR2. Measured from the cysteine to the phenylalanine, the CDR3 is 15 residues long. CDR3 DNA is the only sequence kept; it has 45 bases, read in frame from the first base.